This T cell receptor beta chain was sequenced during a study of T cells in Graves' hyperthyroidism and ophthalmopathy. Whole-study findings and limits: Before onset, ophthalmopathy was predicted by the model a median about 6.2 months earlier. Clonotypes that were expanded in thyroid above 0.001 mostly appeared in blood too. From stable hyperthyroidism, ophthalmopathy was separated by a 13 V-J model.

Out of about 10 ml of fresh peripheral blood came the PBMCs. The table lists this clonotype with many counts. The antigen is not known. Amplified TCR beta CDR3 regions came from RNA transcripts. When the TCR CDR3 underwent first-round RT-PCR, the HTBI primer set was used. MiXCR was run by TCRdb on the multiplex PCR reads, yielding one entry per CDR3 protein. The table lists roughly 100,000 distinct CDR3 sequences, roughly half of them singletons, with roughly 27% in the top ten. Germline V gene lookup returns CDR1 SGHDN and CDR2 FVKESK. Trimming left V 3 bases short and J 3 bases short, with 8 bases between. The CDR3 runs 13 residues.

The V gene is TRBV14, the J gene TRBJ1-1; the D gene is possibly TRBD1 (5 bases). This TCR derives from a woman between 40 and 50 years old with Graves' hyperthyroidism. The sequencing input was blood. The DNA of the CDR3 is TGTGCCAGCAGCCATCAGGGTCACACTGAAGCTTTCTTT. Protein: CASSHQGHTEAFF.